Sequencing of this TCR beta chain was carried out in a study of blood T cells in healthy people across ages. Study results and caveats: Estimated diversity, derived from one million T cells, was regarded as an underestimate. TCR beta diversity was tightly associated with the proportion of naive T cells.

A sample-barcoded 5' primer and a J-beta primer mix were used in a second PCR of about 6 to 12 cycles. TCRdb reanalysed the 5' RACE reads using MiXCR and keeps one entry per CDR3 protein. This sample yields 650,000 to 1,000,000 distinct CDR3 sequences, of which 35% to 40% are seen a single time; about an eighth belongs to the top ten. V was trimmed by 6 bases and J by 4 bases, leaving 18 bases between them. The CDR3 totals 15 residues. Germline V gene data show CDR1 as MNHEY and CDR2 as SVGEGT. The table lists this clonotype with a few counts. Antigen specificity is unknown. Each sample gave at least 6.5 million isolated PBMCs.

The source is a man between 18 and 35 years old in good health. The chain links TRBV6-2 or TRBV6-3 to TRBJ1-2, with D possibly being TRBD1 (6 bases). Sequences were obtained from blood. CDR3 sequence: CASSKRRGLGYGYTF. The DNA of the CDR3 is TGTGCCAGCAGCAAACGCAGGGGTCTCGGCTATGGCTACACCTTC.